Sequencing of this T cell receptor (beta chain) was carried out in a study of shared clonotypes between healthy human individuals. Broader study findings: Rarefaction gave evidence that sorted-subset sequencing remained incomplete despite large depth. Sharing across four donors was highest in naive CD4 (around 5%) and lowest in memory CD8 (roughly 0.4%).

Naive CD8 cells, CD45RO-negative and positively selected for CCR7, excluded terminally differentiated effector memory CD45RA+ cells. Germline-derived CDR1 and CDR2 are SGHDN and FVKESK. The CDR3 sequence is 15 residues long. The V end was cut by 1 base, the J end by 2 bases, with 12 bases between. Repertoires were generated with immunoSEQ multiplex PCR, while TCRdb's copy carries only in-frame clones and drops some. The data contain 600,000 or so clones, roughly 98% of them singletons. In regard to this clone: Its antigen is not known.

What was sequenced was naive CD8+ T cells sorted from blood. The clonotype originates from a man aged 30-40 years in good health. The rearrangement uses TRBV14 and TRBJ2-7, with a tentative D call TRBD2 (5 bases). CDR3 DNA: TGTGCCAGCAGCCAAGGTTCATCGGGGACCTACGAGCAGTACTTC. This sequence encodes CASSQGSSGTYEQYF.